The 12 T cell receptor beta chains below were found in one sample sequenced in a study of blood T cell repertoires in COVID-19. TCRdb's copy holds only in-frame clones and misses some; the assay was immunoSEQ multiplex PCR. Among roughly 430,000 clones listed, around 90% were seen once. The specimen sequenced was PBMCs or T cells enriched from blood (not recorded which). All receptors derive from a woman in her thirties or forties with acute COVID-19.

CDR3 protein: CASSFSRGTGELFF. The CDR3, as DNA: TGTGCCAGCAGTTTCTCCCGAGGGACCGGGGAGCTGTTTTTT. The V gene is TRBV6-5, the J gene TRBJ2-2, with D possibly TRBD2 on 5 matching bases. V lost 4 bases, J lost 5 bases, and 11 bases lay in between. The germline V gene encodes CDR1 MNHEY and CDR2 SVGAGI. The CDR3 contains 14 residues.

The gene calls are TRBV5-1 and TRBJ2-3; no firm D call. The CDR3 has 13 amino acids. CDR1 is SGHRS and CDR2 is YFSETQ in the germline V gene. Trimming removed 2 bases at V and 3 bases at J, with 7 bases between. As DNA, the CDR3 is TGCGCCAGCAGCTTCTCGCAGACAGATACGCAGTATTTT. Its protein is CASSFSQTDTQYF.

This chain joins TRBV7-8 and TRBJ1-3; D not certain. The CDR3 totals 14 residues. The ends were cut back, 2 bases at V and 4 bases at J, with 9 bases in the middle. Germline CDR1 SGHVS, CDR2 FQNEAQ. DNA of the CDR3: TGTGCCAGCAGCTTATCGGGAAGGGGAAACACCATATATTTT. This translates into CASSLSGRGNTIYF.

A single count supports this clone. CDR3 loop: CASSLDKTGYGTQYF. The CDR3 region has the DNA TGCGCCAGCAGCTTAGACAAGACAGGGTATGGTACGCAGTATTTT. The V call is TRBV5-1, the J call TRBJ2-3; 7 positions match TRBD1. Germline V gene lookup returns CDR1 SGHRS and CDR2 YFSETQ. V was pared by 2 bases and J by 8 bases, with 11 bases of the junction left unmatched. This CDR3 has 15 residues.

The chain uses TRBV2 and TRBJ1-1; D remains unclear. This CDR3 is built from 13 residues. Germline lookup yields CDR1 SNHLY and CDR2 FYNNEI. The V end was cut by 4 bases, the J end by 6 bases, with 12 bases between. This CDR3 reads CASSAIISAEAFF. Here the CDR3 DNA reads TGTGCCAGCAGTGCCATTATAAGCGCTGAAGCTTTCTTT.

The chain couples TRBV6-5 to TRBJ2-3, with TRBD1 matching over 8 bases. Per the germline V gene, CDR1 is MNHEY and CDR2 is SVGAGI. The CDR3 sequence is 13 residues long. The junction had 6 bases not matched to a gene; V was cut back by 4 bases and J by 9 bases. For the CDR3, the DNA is TGTGCCAGCAGTTTGTTGGACAGGGTGACGCAGTATTTT. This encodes CASSLLDRVTQYF.

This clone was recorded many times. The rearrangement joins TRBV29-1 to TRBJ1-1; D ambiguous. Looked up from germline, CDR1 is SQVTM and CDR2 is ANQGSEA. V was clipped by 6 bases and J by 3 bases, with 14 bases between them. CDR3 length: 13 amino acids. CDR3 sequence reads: CSVYDKIDTEAFF. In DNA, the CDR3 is TGCAGCGTCTATGACAAGATTGACACTGAAGCTTTCTTT.

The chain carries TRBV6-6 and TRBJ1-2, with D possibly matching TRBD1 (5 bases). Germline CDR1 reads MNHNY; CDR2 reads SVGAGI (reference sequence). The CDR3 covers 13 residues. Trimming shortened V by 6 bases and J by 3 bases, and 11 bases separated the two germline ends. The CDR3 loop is CASSMQGDYGYTF. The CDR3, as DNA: TGTGCCAGCAGCATGCAAGGGGACTATGGCTACACCTTC.

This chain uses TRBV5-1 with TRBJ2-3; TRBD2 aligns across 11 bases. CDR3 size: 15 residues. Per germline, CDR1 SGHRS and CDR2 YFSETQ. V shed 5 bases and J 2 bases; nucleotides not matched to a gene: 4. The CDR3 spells CASRLSGGATDTQYF. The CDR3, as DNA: TGCGCCAGCAGACTTAGCGGGGGGGCCACAGATACGCAGTATTTT. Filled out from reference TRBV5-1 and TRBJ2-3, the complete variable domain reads KAGVTQTPRYLIKTRGQQVTLSCSPISGHRSVSWYQQTPGQGLQFLFEYFSETQRNKGNFPGRFSGRQFSNSRSEMNVSTLELGDSALYLCASRLSGGATDTQYFGPGTRLTVL.

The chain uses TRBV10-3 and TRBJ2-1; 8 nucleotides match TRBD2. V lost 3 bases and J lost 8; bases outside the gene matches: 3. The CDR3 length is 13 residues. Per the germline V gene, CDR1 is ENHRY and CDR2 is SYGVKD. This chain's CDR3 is CAISEPGLDEQFF. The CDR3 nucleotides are TGTGCCATCAGTGAACCGGGACTAGATGAGCAGTTCTTC.

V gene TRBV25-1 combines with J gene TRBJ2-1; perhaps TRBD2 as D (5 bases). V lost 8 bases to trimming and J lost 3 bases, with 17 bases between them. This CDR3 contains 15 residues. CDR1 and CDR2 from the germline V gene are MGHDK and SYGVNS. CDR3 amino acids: CASLADGKHYNEQFF. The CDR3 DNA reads TGTGCCAGCCTGGCGGACGGGAAACACTACAATGAGCAGTTCTTC.

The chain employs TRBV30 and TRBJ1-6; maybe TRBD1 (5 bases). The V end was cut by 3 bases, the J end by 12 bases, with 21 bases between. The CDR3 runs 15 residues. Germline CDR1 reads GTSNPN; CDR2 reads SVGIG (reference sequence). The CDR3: CAWRKSREGRRPLHF. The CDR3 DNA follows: TGTGCCTGGAGAAAATCCAGGGAGGGACGAAGACCCCTCCACTTT.